Following are 3 T cell receptor beta chains from one sample sequenced in a study of blood T cell repertoires in COVID-19. The assay was immunoSEQ multiplex PCR, and TCRdb's table has in-frame clones only and misses some. The sample has under 450,000 clones, just over 90% seen once. Material: PBMCs or T cells enriched from blood (not recorded which). These receptors originate from a woman aged 40 to 50 who had been exposed to COVID-19.

J is TRBJ1-4 and V is TRBV10-1; unclear D gene. This CDR3 is built from 13 residues. V was shortened by 0 bases and J by 11 bases, with 10 bases between the two germline ends. Germline assignment: CDR1 WNHNN and CDR2 SYGVQD (reference sequence). In nucleotides, the CDR3 is TGCGCCAGCAGTGAGTCCGGGTCCGGGAAACTGTTTTTT. The encoded protein is CASSESGSGKLFF.

V gene TRBV9 combines with J gene TRBJ1-4; possibly TRBD1 for D (5 bases). The V and J ends lost 0 bases and 5 bases respectively, with 11 bases between them. The CDR3 spans 15 residues. The germline V gene encodes CDR1 SGDLS and CDR2 YYNGEE. The CDR3 DNA follows: TGTGCCAGCAGCGTAGGCGGGACTCAAAATGAAAAACTGTTTTTT. The encoded protein is CASSVGGTQNEKLFF.

V and J are TRBV11-3 and TRBJ1-2, with 11 bases that match TRBD1. V lost 5 bases to trimming and J lost 8 bases; unmatched junction nucleotides: 16. Germline V lookup: CDR1 SGHNT, CDR2 YENEEA. This CDR3 region has 17 residues. The CDR3 bases are TGTGCCAGCAGCGGGGGGACAGGGGGACCTCTGAAGAGGGGCTACACCTTC. Protein product: CASSGGTGGPLKRGYTF.